This section outlines one T cell receptor (beta chain) sequence together with its context. This sample was taken from a study of OX40 agonist ivuxolimab in advanced cancers. Sequencing used immunoSEQ multiplex PCR; TCRdb keeps in-frame clones, though not all of them. The sample shows about 31,000 clones, 70% to 90% of them seen only once. V lost 4 bases, J lost 2 bases, and 4 bases stayed unmatched. This CDR3 has 15 amino acids. Per germline, CDR1 SGHRS and CDR2 YFSETQ. The receptor's source is an adult with an advanced solid tumor such as melanoma, head and neck, liver or kidney cancer. The specimen comprised CD4+ or CD8+ T cells sorted from blood, sampled in a trial of the OX40 agonist ivuxolimab. The chain links TRBV5-1 to TRBJ2-1, with 9 bases that match TRBD2. This chain's CDR3 is CASSPASGAYNEQFF. Written as DNA, the CDR3 is TGCGCCAGCAGCCCGGCTAGCGGGGCCTACAATGAGCAGTTCTTC.